Detailed here is one TCR beta chain. Per the original data handling: Estimation of nucleated cell counts was performed using reference gene primer amplification. Sequenced by immunoSEQ multiplex PCR; TCRdb stores in-frame clones only, minus some. That table gives V, J and clone size, and the DNA gave D and trimming. The sample carries approximately 80,000 clones, over 70% recorded once. The data were taken from a study of blood T cell repertoires in COVID-19. For the study at large: COVID-19 samples collected from the United States, Italy and Spain covered acute and convalescent phases. In each case, the material was cDNA or gDNA derived from T cells, B-cell-depleted T cells, or PBMCs.

The sequencing input was peripheral blood. This clonotype was sampled from a human donor in a cohort sampled during active COVID-19.

For the CDR3, the DNA is TGTGCCAGCAGCCACACAACGTATGGCTACACCTTC. It codes for CASSHTTYGYTF. The J gene is TRBJ1-2, the V gene TRBV7-8, with D hard to call. Trimming left V 5 bases short and J 5 bases short, with 9 bases between. Germline values: CDR1 SGHVS, CDR2 FQNEAQ. This CDR3 is 12 amino acids long.